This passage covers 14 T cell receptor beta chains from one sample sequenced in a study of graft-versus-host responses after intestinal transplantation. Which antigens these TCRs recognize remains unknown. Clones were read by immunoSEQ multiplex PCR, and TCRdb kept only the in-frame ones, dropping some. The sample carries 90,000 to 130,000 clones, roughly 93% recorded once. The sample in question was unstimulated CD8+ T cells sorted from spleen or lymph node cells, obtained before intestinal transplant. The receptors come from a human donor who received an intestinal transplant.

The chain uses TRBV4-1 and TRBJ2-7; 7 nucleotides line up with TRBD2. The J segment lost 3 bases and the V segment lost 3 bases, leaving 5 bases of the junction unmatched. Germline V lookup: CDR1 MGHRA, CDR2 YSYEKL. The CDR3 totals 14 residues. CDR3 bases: TGCGCCAGCAGCCAGGAGGGAGGGCTCTACGAGCAGTACTTC. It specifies CASSQEGGLYEQYF.

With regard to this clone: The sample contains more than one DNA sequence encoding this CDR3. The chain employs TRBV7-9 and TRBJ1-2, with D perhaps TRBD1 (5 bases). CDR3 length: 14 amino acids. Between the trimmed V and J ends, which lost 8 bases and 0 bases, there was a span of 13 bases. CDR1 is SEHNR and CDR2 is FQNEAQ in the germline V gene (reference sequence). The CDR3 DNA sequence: TGTGCCAGCTCCCGGGGCCCAGCTAACTATGGCTACACCTTC. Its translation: CASSRGPANYGYTF.

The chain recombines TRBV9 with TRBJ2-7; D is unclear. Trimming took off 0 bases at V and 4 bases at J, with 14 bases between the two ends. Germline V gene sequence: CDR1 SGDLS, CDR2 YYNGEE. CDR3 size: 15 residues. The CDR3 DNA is TGTGCCAGCAGCGTAGTTCCGGTCAGAACTTACGAGCAGTACTTC. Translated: CASSVVPVRTYEQYF.

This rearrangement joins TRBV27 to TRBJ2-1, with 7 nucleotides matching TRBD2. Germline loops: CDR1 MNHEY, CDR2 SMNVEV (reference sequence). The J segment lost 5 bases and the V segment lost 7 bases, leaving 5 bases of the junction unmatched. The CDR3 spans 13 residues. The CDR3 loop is CASKGLPDNEQFF. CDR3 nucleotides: TGTGCCAGCAAGGGACTACCAGACAATGAGCAGTTCTTC.

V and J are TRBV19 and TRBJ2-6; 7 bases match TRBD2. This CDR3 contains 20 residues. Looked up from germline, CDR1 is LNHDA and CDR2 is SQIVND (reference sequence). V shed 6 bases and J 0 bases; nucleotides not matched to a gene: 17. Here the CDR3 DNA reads TGTGCCAGTAGCCGACCGGGACTAACAGCTTCTAACTCTGGGGCCAACGTCCTGACTTTC. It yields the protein CASSRPGLTASNSGANVLTF.

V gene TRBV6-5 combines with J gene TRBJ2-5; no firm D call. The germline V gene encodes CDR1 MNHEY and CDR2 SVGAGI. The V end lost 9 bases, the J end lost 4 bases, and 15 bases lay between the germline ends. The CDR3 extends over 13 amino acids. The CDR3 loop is CASVKGWGETQYF. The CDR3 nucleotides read TGTGCCAGTGTGAAGGGCTGGGGAGAGACCCAGTACTTC.

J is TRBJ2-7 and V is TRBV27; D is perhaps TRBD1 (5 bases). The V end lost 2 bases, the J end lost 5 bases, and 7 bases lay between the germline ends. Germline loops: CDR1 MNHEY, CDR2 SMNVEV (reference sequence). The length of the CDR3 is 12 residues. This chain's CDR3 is CASSLRGNEQYF. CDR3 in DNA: TGTGCCAGCAGTTTAAGGGGAAACGAGCAGTACTTC.

Written as DNA, the CDR3 is TGTGCCAGCAGTGTCGGACTAGCGGGCAGCTCCTACAATGAGCAGTTCTTC. It codes for CASSVGLAGSSYNEQFF. The chain couples TRBV2 to TRBJ2-1; 11 bases are a match to TRBD2. This CDR3 has 17 amino acids. The germline CDR1 and CDR2 sequences are SNHLY and FYNNEI. The J segment lost 0 bases and the V segment lost 4 bases, leaving 5 bases of the junction unmatched. The variable domain in full, completed from reference TRBV2 and TRBJ2-1, reads EPEVTQTPSHQVTQMGQEVILRCVPISNHLYFYWYRQILGQKVEFLVSFYNNEISEKSEIFDDQFSVERPDGSNFTLKIRSTKLEDSAMYFCASSVGLAGSSYNEQFFGPGTRLTVL.

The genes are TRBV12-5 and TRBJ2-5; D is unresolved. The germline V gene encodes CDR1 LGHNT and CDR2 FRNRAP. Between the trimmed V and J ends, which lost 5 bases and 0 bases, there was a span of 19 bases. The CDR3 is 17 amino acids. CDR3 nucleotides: TGTGCTAGTGGTCCCTCCGTCCGTGGTGGCCACCAAGAGACCCAGTACTTC. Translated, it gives CASGPSVRGGHQETQYF.

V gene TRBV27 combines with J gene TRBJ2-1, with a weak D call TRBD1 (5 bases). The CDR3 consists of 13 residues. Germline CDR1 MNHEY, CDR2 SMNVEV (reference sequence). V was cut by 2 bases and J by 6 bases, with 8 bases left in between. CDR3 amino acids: CASSLTGSNEQFF. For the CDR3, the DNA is TGTGCCAGCAGTTTAACAGGCTCCAATGAGCAGTTCTTC.

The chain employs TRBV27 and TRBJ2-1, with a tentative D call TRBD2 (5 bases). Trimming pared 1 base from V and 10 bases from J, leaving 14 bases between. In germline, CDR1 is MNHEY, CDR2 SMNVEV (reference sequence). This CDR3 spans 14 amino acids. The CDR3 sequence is CASSLFRSTGEQFF. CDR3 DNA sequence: TGTGCCAGCAGTTTATTCCGATCTACGGGGGAGCAGTTCTTC.

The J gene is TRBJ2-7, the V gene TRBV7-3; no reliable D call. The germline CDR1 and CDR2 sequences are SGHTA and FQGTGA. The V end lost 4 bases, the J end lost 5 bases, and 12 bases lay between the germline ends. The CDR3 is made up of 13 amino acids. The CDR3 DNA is TGTGCCAGCAGCTGGTTTTCAGGAAACGAGCAGTACTTC. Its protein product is CASSWFSGNEQYF.

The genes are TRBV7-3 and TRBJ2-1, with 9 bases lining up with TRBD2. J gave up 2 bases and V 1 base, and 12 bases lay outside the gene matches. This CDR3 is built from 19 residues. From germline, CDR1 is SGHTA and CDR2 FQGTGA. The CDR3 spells CASSLNPLGGRGTYNEQFF. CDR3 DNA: TGTGCCAGCAGCTTAAATCCCCTCGGCGGGAGGGGGACCTACAATGAGCAGTTCTTC.

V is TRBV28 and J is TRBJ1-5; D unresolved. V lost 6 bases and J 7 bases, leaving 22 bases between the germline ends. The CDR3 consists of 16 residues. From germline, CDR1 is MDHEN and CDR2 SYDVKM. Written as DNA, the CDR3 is TGTGCCAGCAGCCCCCTCAGTCCCGTCGGGAACCAGCCCCAGCATTTT. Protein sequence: CASSPLSPVGNQPQHF. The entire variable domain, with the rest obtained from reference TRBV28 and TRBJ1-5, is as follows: DVKVTQSSRYLVKRTGEKVFLECVQDMDHENMFWYRQDPGLGLRLIYFSYDVKMKEKGDIPEGYSVSREKKERFSLILESASTNQTSMYLCASSPLSPVGNQPQHFGDGTRLSIL.